This T cell receptor beta chain was captured in a study of T-cell reconstitution after alpha-beta-depleted transplantation in children. The germline V gene encodes CDR1 MNHEY and CDR2 SVGEGT. The CDR3 is 16 amino acids. V was cut by 0 bases and J by 1 base, with 10 bases left in between. Molecular barcoding with unique molecular identifiers was used for the TCRbeta library. TCRdb re-analysed the PCR reads in MiXCR, keeping a single row per CDR3 protein. The sample carries under 300,000 distinct CDR3 sequences, 9% to 10% recorded once. The clonotype was recovered from a human donor who donated a stem cell graft to a child with SCID. This sample comprised PBMCs from the stem cell graft donor, obtained from the stem cell graft. The rearrangement joins TRBV6-2 or TRBV6-3 to TRBJ1-5, with a tentative D call TRBD1 (6 bases). The DNA for the CDR3 is TGTGCCAGCAGTTACTCAGGGGGTGCCAGCAATCAGCCCCAGCATTTT. This gives the protein CASSYSGGASNQPQHF.